The 21 T cell receptor beta chains given below trace back to one sample, sequenced in a study of HIV-infected patients and healthy controls. All unsorted peripheral T cells were captured because whole blood was used without fractionation. cDNA was made from approximately 500 ng RNA using alpha and beta constant primers. Using multiplexing indices, alpha and beta chain libraries were generated apart by chain-specific third strand synthesis. In TCRdb, the 5' RACE reads were re-called with MiXCR into one record per CDR3 protein. The table has 18,000 or so distinct CDR3 sequences, over 9% seen once. Sequencing input: blood. The receptors come from an adult in good health.

The rearrangement links TRBV20-1 to TRBJ2-1; perhaps D is TRBD1 or TRBD2 (6 bases each). Trimming pared 5 bases from V and 0 bases from J, leaving 17 bases between. The length of the CDR3 is 16 residues. The germline gives CDR1 DFQATT, CDR2 SNEGSKA (reference sequence). Here the CDR3 reads CSAASLGGGSYNEQFF. CDR3 coding DNA: TGCAGTGCTGCCTCATTAGGGGGAGGCTCCTACAATGAGCAGTTCTTC.

The V call is TRBV11-2, the J call TRBJ1-1; a possible D gene is TRBD1 (5 bases). V shed 2 bases and J shed 0 bases, with 10 bases lying between them. Germline loops: CDR1 SGHAT, CDR2 FQNNGV. This CDR3 is built from 15 residues. The chain's CDR3 is CASSLSGTMNTEAFF. The CDR3 DNA follows: TGTGCCAGCAGCTTATCAGGGACCATGAACACTGAAGCTTTCTTT.

Many counts were recorded for this clonotype. The chain uses TRBV27 and TRBJ1-4, with D uncertain. The CDR3 has 18 residues. Trimming pared 0 bases from V and 1 base from J, leaving 15 bases between. The germline CDR1 and CDR2 sequences are MNHEY and SMNVEV (reference sequence). The CDR3, as DNA: TGTGCCAGCAGTTTATCCCCCAGTGTGAGATTAACTAATGAAAAACTGTTTTTT. Translating gives CASSLSPSVRLTNEKLFF.

By share, this clonotype ranks as medium-sized. The chain is built from TRBV4-3 and TRBJ2-1; D is unclear. V lost 0 bases and J 6 bases, leaving 9 bases between the germline ends. Germline CDR1 LGHNA, CDR2 YSLEER. The CDR3 is made up of 14 amino acids. CDR3 nucleotide sequence: TGCGCCAGCAGCCAAGAACGGCGGAGCAATGAGCAGTTCTTC. It yields the protein CASSQERRSNEQFF.

This clonotype was found many times. The rearrangement uses TRBV19 and TRBJ2-3, with TRBD2 identical over 9 bases. Germline V gene lookup returns CDR1 LNHDA and CDR2 SQIVND (reference sequence). The CDR3 loop spans 15 amino acids. V dropped 3 bases and J dropped 2; count of bases not matched to a gene: 3. CDR3 in DNA: TGTGCCAGTAGTATTAGCGGGGGAACCACAGATACGCAGTATTTT. Translating gives CASSISGGTTDTQYF.

This clonotype was seen repeatedly, ten times or more. The chain combines TRBV18 with TRBJ2-3, with 8 bases matching TRBD2. This CDR3 is built from 15 residues. The V segment lost 2 bases and the J segment 3 bases; nucleotides outside the gene matches: 4. Germline V gene lookup returns CDR1 KGHSH and CDR2 LQKENI. The CDR3 spells CASSPSGGDTDTQYF. In DNA form, the CDR3 reads TGTGCCAGCTCACCAAGCGGGGGAGATACAGATACGCAGTATTTT.

The V gene is TRBV7-2, the J gene TRBJ2-4; 7 positions agree with TRBD1. The J segment lost 0 bases and the V segment lost 1 base, leaving 3 bases of the junction unmatched. The CDR3 extends over 16 amino acids. The germline V gene has CDR1 SGHTA and CDR2 FQGNSA. The CDR3: CASSLGQGQAKNIQYF. In DNA form, the CDR3 reads TGTGCCAGCAGCTTAGGACAGGGCCAAGCCAAAAACATTCAGTACTTC.

This clonotype was seen ten or more times. The chain employs TRBV4-3 and TRBJ2-5; D is unresolved. This CDR3 comprises 12 residues. Trimming left V 0 bases short and J 6 bases short, with 5 bases between. Germline CDR1 is LGHNA and CDR2 is YSLEER. The CDR3 reads CASSQDRQTQYF. CDR3 DNA: TGCGCCAGCAGCCAAGATCGGCAGACCCAGTACTTC.

The table lists this clonotype with a few counts. The chain carries TRBV28 and TRBJ2-7, with 9 bases identical to TRBD1. V lost 5 bases and J lost 9; bases outside the gene matches: 2. This CDR3 is 11 amino acids long. CDR1 is MDHEN, CDR2 SYDVKM, per germline. DNA for the CDR3: TGTGCCAGCAGTGGGACAGGGAGGCAGTACTTC. Amino acids: CASSGTGRQYF.

This clonotype occurred many times. The V gene is TRBV18, the J gene TRBJ1-5; D perhaps matches TRBD1 (5 bases). Germline V CDR1 and CDR2: KGHSH, LQKENI. Trimming left V 4 bases short and J 6 bases short, with 19 bases between. The length of the CDR3 is 16 residues. CDR3 coding DNA: TGTGCCAGCTCACAGGCCGGGACGAGCGGCGGTCAGCCCCAGCATTTT. It encodes CASSQAGTSGGQPQHF.

This clonotype came up many times. The genes are TRBV3-1 and TRBJ1-1; the D gene is possibly TRBD1 (6 bases). In germline, CDR1 is LGHDT, CDR2 YNNKEL (reference sequence). The CDR3 length is 14 residues. V shed 5 bases and J shed 10 bases, with 20 bases lying between them. The CDR3 DNA sequence: TGTGCCAGCAGCTTAGGGTCAGGGGATGGAGTAGCTTTCTTT. Its translation is CASSLGSGDGVAFF.

This clonotype was counted at least ten times. J is TRBJ2-3 and V is TRBV18; D gene ambiguous. The germline CDR1 and CDR2 sequences are KGHSH and LQKENI. V was shortened by 2 bases and J by 5 bases, with 8 bases between the two germline ends. The CDR3 consists of 13 residues. The CDR3 nucleotides read TGTGCCAGCTCACCAGGGGAAAGAGATACGCAGTATTTT. Encoded protein: CASSPGERDTQYF. Complete variable domain (other parts from reference TRBV18 and TRBJ2-3): NAGVMQNPRHLVRRRGQEARLRCSPMKGHSHVYWYRQLPEEGLKFMVYLQKENIIDESGMPKERFSAEFPKEGPSILRIQQVVRGDSAAYFCASSPGERDTQYFGPGTRLTVL.

This clonotype occurred a few times. This chain uses TRBV2 with TRBJ1-1; TRBD1 is a possible D gene (5 bases). This CDR3 contains 14 residues. The V gene's germline CDR1 is SNHLY and CDR2 FYNNEI. With 4 bases removed from V and 9 bases from J, the gap between germline ends came to 18 bases. CDR3 sequence: CASSVGRSWTKAFF. The DNA of the CDR3 is TGTGCCAGCAGTGTAGGGCGAAGTTGGACAAAAGCTTTCTTT. The full variable domain, in which reference TRBV2 and TRBJ1-1 provide the parts outside the CDR3, is EPEVTQTPSHQVTQMGQEVILRCVPISNHLYFYWYRQILGQKVEFLVSFYNNEISEKSEIFDDQFSVERPDGSNFTLKIRSTKLEDSAMYFCASSVGRSWTKAFFGQGTRLTVV.

Sample share makes this clonotype medium-sized (0.01 to 0.1%). CDR3 protein: CASSAQSDTEAFF. CDR3 coding DNA: TGTGCCAGCAGTGCTCAAAGCGACACTGAAGCTTTCTTT. V gene TRBV7-9 combines with J gene TRBJ1-1, with unresolved D. CDR3 size: 13 residues. In germline, CDR1 is SEHNR, CDR2 FQNEAQ (reference sequence). The ends were cut back, 6 bases at V and 3 bases at J, with 11 bases in the middle.

The chain couples TRBV7-9 to TRBJ2-5, with D possibly TRBD2 on 7 matching bases. V was trimmed by 5 bases and J by 4 bases, leaving 11 bases between them. The length of the CDR3 is 13 residues. Per germline, CDR1 SEHNR and CDR2 FQNEAQ (reference sequence). CDR3 protein: CASSRGAGETQYF. The CDR3 bases are TGTGCCAGCAGCCGGGGGGCTGGAGAGACCCAGTACTTC.

This clonotype was seen at least ten times. This chain joins TRBV7-2 and TRBJ2-1, with TRBD2 identical over 14 bases. Losses at the gene ends were 5 bases for V and 8 bases for J; bases not matched to a gene: 17. The CDR3 has 19 residues. Germline V gives CDR1 SGHTA, CDR2 FQGNSA. The CDR3 DNA sequence: TGTGCCAGCAGCCCCCTATACGGACTAGCGGGGGGTCTACACTATGAGCAGTTCTTC. This sequence encodes CASSPLYGLAGGLHYEQFF.

This clonotype was observed at least ten times. V usage is TRBV4-3 and J usage is TRBJ1-4, with D possibly matching TRBD1 (6 bases). This CDR3 comprises 15 residues. CDR1 LGHNA and CDR2 YSLEER come from the germline V gene. Trimming removed 1 base from V and 7 bases from J, with 13 bases in between. Here the CDR3 reads CASSQGQRGIEKLFF. The CDR3 DNA follows: TGCGCCAGCAGCCAAGGACAAAGGGGGATTGAAAAACTGTTTTTT.

This clonotype was seen repeatedly, ten times or more. V is TRBV5-4 and J is TRBJ1-1; no firm D call. The CDR3 is made up of 11 amino acids. Germline V gene lookup returns CDR1 SGHNT and CDR2 YYREEE (reference sequence). V shed 10 bases and J shed 1 base, with 8 bases lying between them. The CDR3 region is CAAGRNTEAFF. DNA for the CDR3: TGTGCCGCCGGGAGGAACACTGAAGCTTTCTTT.

The table lists this clonotype with many counts. The CDR3 DNA reads TGTGCCAGCAGCCACAACAGGGCTAGCACAGATACGCAGTATTTT. Protein sequence: CASSHNRASTDTQYF. The V gene is TRBV4-2, the J gene TRBJ2-3, with D possibly matching TRBD1 (6 bases). This CDR3 region has 15 residues. V dropped 3 bases and J dropped 0 bases, with 10 bases sitting between them. CDR1 and CDR2 (germline): LGHNA, YNFKEQ.

This CDR3 reads CSASGLKTVDVRQQYF. The CDR3 DNA follows: TGCAGTGCTAGTGGACTTAAGACAGTGGATGTGAGGCAGCAGTACTTC. This chain joins TRBV20-1 and TRBJ2-7, with D perhaps matching TRBD1 or TRBD2 (5 bases each). The CDR3 consists of 16 residues. Germline assignment: CDR1 DFQATT and CDR2 SNEGSKA (reference sequence). With 3 bases removed from V and 8 bases from J, the gap between germline ends came to 26 bases.

This clonotype was recorded many times. The J gene is TRBJ1-2, the V gene TRBV27; tentative D call: TRBD1 (5 bases). In germline, CDR1 is MNHEY, CDR2 SMNVEV (reference sequence). This CDR3 spans 15 amino acids. Trimming pared 2 bases from V and 2 bases from J, leaving 12 bases between. Here the CDR3 reads CASSLAFDRNYGYTF. The CDR3 DNA reads as TGTGCCAGCAGTTTAGCCTTCGACAGAAACTATGGCTACACCTTC.